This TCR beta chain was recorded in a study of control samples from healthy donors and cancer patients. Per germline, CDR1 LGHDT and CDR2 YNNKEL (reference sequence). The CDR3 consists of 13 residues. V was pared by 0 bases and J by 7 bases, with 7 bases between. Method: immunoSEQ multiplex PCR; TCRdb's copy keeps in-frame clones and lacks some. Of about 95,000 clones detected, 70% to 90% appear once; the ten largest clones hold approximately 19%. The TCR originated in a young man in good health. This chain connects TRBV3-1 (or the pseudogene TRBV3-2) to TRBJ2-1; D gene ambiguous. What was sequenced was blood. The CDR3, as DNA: TGTGCCAGCAGCCAAGACCCGAGGAATGAGCAGTTCTTC. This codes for CASSQDPRNEQFF.